Listed here are 16 T cell receptor beta chains from one sample, sequenced in a study of shared clonotypes between healthy human individuals. Sequencing used immunoSEQ multiplex PCR; TCRdb keeps in-frame clones, though not all of them. The table records 2 million to 2.5 million clones, under 95% of them present only once. The sequenced material came from naive CD4+ T cells from PBMCs. Subset of the sample: CD45RA+ positively selected. The source is a man aged 18 to 29 in good health. Some clones in this sample may be carry-over from other donors' samples.

Comments on this clone: In the same sample, other DNA sequences code for this CDR3. The J gene is TRBJ1-2, the V gene TRBV6-5; D gene uncertain. CDR3 length: 12 amino acids. V lost 0 bases to trimming and J lost 6 bases, with 5 bases between them. Per germline, CDR1 MNHEY and CDR2 SVGAGI. In DNA, the CDR3 is TGTGCCAGCAGTTACTCGGGAAATGGCTACACCTTC. This encodes CASSYSGNGYTF.

V is TRBV18 and J is TRBJ2-2; D is possibly TRBD1 or TRBD2 (6 bases each). Germline lookup yields CDR1 KGHSH and CDR2 LQKENI. The CDR3 totals 15 residues. V was shortened by 3 bases and J by 5 bases, with 13 bases between the two germline ends. As DNA, the CDR3 is TGTGCCAGCTCACCGCTCACAGGGAGGACCGGGGAGCTGTTTTTT. It codes for CASSPLTGRTGELFF.

The V gene is TRBV6-6, the J gene TRBJ2-1; D gene uncertain. Per germline, CDR1 MNHNY and CDR2 SVGAGI (reference sequence). The CDR3 has 11 residues. V was pared by 10 bases and J by 5 bases, with 9 bases between. CDR3 nucleotide sequence: TGTGCCATCTCTAGGAACAATGAGCAGTTCTTC. It translates to CAISRNNEQFF.

V and J are TRBV19 and TRBJ1-1; possible D gene TRBD1, 5 bases. Between the trimmed V and J ends, which lost 9 bases and 3 bases, there was a span of 14 bases. CDR3 size: 13 residues. Germline CDR1 and CDR2: LNHDA and SQIVND (reference sequence). CDR3 nucleotide sequence: TGTGCCAGCCGCTCGGGGGGTTACACTGAAGCTTTCTTT. Protein product: CASRSGGYTEAFF.

The chain links TRBV11-2 to TRBJ2-2; 8 nucleotides match TRBD1. V gave up 5 bases and J gave up 5 bases; unmatched junction bases: 7. The CDR3 length is 15 residues. CDR1 SGHAT and CDR2 FQNNGV come from the germline V gene. CDR3 in amino acids: CASSPRTGWTGELFF. CDR3 nucleotides: TGTGCCAGCAGCCCCCGGACAGGGTGGACCGGGGAGCTGTTTTTT.

The chain joins TRBV9 to TRBJ1-5, with a tentative D call TRBD1 (5 bases). Germline V gene lookup returns CDR1 SGDLS and CDR2 YYNGEE. The V end lost 4 bases, the J end lost 1 base, and 24 bases lay between the germline ends. The CDR3 extends over 19 amino acids. CDR3 protein: CASSPTHPGAARSNQPQHF. The CDR3 DNA reads as TGTGCCAGCAGCCCAACCCACCCTGGGGCAGCACGGAGCAATCAGCCCCAGCATTTT.

This chain connects TRBV9 to TRBJ2-7; 10 nucleotides line up with TRBD2. This CDR3 has 12 amino acids. CDR1 is SGDLS, CDR2 YYNGEE, per germline. Germline trimming cut 7 bases from V and 2 bases from J; bases unmatched to any gene: 0. The CDR3 DNA reads TGTGCCAGCGGGACTAGCGCCTACGAGCAGTACTTC. Translated, it gives CASGTSAYEQYF.

V gene TRBV4-1 combines with J gene TRBJ1-1, with 7 bases lining up with TRBD1. CDR1 is MGHRA, CDR2 YSYEKL, per germline. The CDR3 consists of 15 residues. V lost 2 bases, J lost 5 bases, and 8 bases stayed unmatched. In DNA, the CDR3 is TGCGCCAGCAGCCAACCCCGACAGGGCAGGACTGAAGCTTTCTTT. The encoded protein is CASSQPRQGRTEAFF.

This rearrangement joins TRBV6-5 to TRBJ1-1; possible D gene TRBD1, 5 bases. The CDR3 has 15 amino acids. The V and J ends lost 0 bases and 4 bases respectively, with 12 bases between them. The germline CDR1 and CDR2 sequences are MNHEY and SVGAGI. The CDR3 sequence is CASSYSGGGGTEAFF. The CDR3 DNA reads TGTGCCAGCAGTTACTCCGGGGGAGGAGGCACTGAAGCTTTCTTT.

V is TRBV5-6 and J is TRBJ2-7; D remains unclear. The germline V gene has CDR1 SGHDT and CDR2 YYEEEE. CDR3 length equals 13 residues. Trimming cost V 3 bases and J 6 bases, with 13 bases left between them. The CDR3 DNA is TGTGCCAGCAGCTCCCGGCCTTCGGGCGAGCAGTACTTC. It codes for CASSSRPSGEQYF.

The chain uses TRBV5-1 and TRBJ1-1; D possibly corresponds to TRBD1 (5 bases). The CDR3 is 13 residues long. Germline CDR1 reads SGHRS; CDR2 reads YFSETQ. V lost 0 bases to trimming and J lost 10 bases, with 13 bases between them. The CDR3 region has the DNA TGCGCCAGCAGCTTGGCACCGGGGGATGGAGCTTTCTTT. It encodes CASSLAPGDGAFF.

The rearrangement uses TRBV28 and TRBJ2-3; a possible D gene is TRBD2 (5 bases). The CDR3 has 16 residues. Trimming pared 6 bases from V and 3 bases from J, leaving 19 bases between. Germline V gene sequence: CDR1 MDHEN, CDR2 SYDVKM. CDR3 amino acids: CASSPPGNRWTDTQYF. CDR3 DNA sequence: TGTGCCAGCAGCCCACCCGGGAACCGATGGACAGATACGCAGTATTTT.

The V and J genes are TRBV29-1 and TRBJ2-3; 7 bases are a match to TRBD1. V gave up 4 bases and J gave up 4 bases; unmatched junction bases: 2. The germline V gene has CDR1 SQVTM and CDR2 ANQGSEA. This CDR3 has 12 amino acids. CDR3 in amino acids: CSVVGGADTQYF. For the CDR3, the DNA is TGCAGCGTTGTAGGGGGCGCAGATACGCAGTATTTT.

This clone was seen a few times. Other DNA sequences in the same sample also yield this CDR3. The chain combines TRBV30 with TRBJ1-2; D remains ambiguous. This CDR3 has 11 amino acids. CDR1 and CDR2 (germline): GTSNPN, SVGIG (reference sequence). V shed 0 bases and J shed 5 bases, with 4 bases lying between them. The CDR3 DNA reads as TGTGCCTGGAGTGTATCATATGGCTACACCTTC. It translates to CAWSVSYGYTF.

Concerning this clone itself: The sample holds other DNA sequences that translate to the same CDR3. V and J are TRBV7-3 and TRBJ2-5; TRBD2 matches at 8 bases. Germline CDR1 SGHTA, CDR2 FQGTGA. With V trimmed by 5 bases and J by 5 bases, 4 bases remained unmatched. The CDR3 is 13 amino acids. The CDR3 sequence is CASSLGLAETQYF. For the CDR3, the DNA is TGTGCCAGCAGCCTCGGACTAGCCGAGACCCAGTACTTC.

This clone has only one observation. The chain carries TRBV9 and TRBJ2-2; D is unclear. Deletions cut 0 bases from V and 0 bases from J, with 12 bases between. CDR3 size: 17 residues. Germline values: CDR1 SGDLS, CDR2 YYNGEE. This CDR3 reads CASSVGWGGANTGELFF. The CDR3 region has the DNA TGTGCCAGCAGCGTAGGGTGGGGTGGAGCGAACACCGGGGAGCTGTTTTTT.